The rows below give T cell receptor beta chains drawn from one sample of a study of shared clonotypes between healthy human individuals. Assay: immunoSEQ multiplex PCR; the TCRdb copy retains only in-frame clones and omits some. The data contain around 1.9 million clones, under 95% of them singletons. The sequenced sample consisted of naive CD8+ T cells from PBMCs. These receptors all come from a man aged 18 to 29 in good health. Some clones in this sample may be carry-over from other donors' samples. Both conserved end residues are part of each CDR3. Each record gives: D gene, CDR3 length, clone size, V gene, J gene, CDR3 DNA, CDR3 protein. A D gene is named only where the DNA matches it firmly. Only some rows state a clone size, as once, few, many or a class for expanded clones.

D gene: .
CDR3 length: 13
clone size: .
V gene: TRBV6-5
J gene: TRBJ1-2
CDR3 DNA: TGTGCCAGCAGCCAAGGAGTGTCAAAAGGCTACACCTTC
CDR3 protein: CASSQGVSKGYTF

D gene: .
CDR3 length: 15
clone size: .
V gene: TRBV27
J gene: TRBJ1-5
CDR3 DNA: TGTGCCAGCAGTAAGGGGGACGGTCAACGCCAGCCCCAGCATTTT
CDR3 protein: CASSKGDGQRQPQHF

D gene: .
CDR3 length: 15
clone size: once
V gene: TRBV5-1
J gene: TRBJ2-7
CDR3 DNA: TGCGCCAGCAGCTTACACAGGGAAGAATCCTACGAGCAGTACTTC
CDR3 protein: CASSLHREESYEQYF

D gene: TRBD2
CDR3 length: 16
clone size: .
V gene: TRBV7-9
J gene: TRBJ2-1
CDR3 DNA: TGTGCCAGCAGCTTAGCAGCGGGAGGACCGTACAATGAGCAGTTCTTC
CDR3 protein: CASSLAAGGPYNEQFF

D gene: .
CDR3 length: 14
clone size: .
V gene: TRBV11-2
J gene: TRBJ2-2
CDR3 DNA: TGTGCCAGCAGCTTAAACAGGGCCACCGGGGAGCTGTTTTTT
CDR3 protein: CASSLNRATGELFF

D gene: .
CDR3 length: 16
clone size: .
V gene: TRBV10-3
J gene: TRBJ2-7
CDR3 DNA: TGTGCCATCAGTGGAGGAGACAGGGAGGGATCCTACGAGCAGTACTTC
CDR3 protein: CAISGGDREGSYEQYF

D gene: .
CDR3 length: 13
clone size: .
V gene: TRBV28
J gene: TRBJ2-5
CDR3 DNA: TGTGCCAGCAGTTTTTCCAGCCGTCCGGCCCAGTACTTC
CDR3 protein: CASSFSSRPAQYF

D gene: TRBD1
CDR3 length: 15
clone size: .
V gene: TRBV7-9
J gene: TRBJ2-7
CDR3 DNA: TGTGCCAGCAGCACCCGGACAGGGGGGGCAAACGAGCAGTACTTC
CDR3 protein: CASSTRTGGANEQYF

D gene: .
CDR3 length: 19
clone size: .
V gene: TRBV9
J gene: TRBJ1-4
CDR3 DNA: TGTGCCAGCAGCGTAGTAGGGGGGCTGAGGACAGCTCTTAATGAAAAACTGTTTTTT
CDR3 protein: CASSVVGGLRTALNEKLFF

D gene: TRBD2
CDR3 length: 14
clone size: .
V gene: TRBV29-1
J gene: TRBJ2-7
CDR3 DNA: TGCAGCGCTGCCGGGTATAGCGGGACCTACGAGCAGTACTTC
CDR3 protein: CSAAGYSGTYEQYF

D gene: TRBD2
CDR3 length: 19
clone size: .
V gene: TRBV27
J gene: TRBJ2-1
CDR3 DNA: TGTGCCAGCAGTTTATCAGGGCTAGCGGGAGGTCTCCCCTACAATGAGCAGTTCTTC
CDR3 protein: CASSLSGLAGGLPYNEQFF

D gene: .
CDR3 length: 14
clone size: .
V gene: TRBV27
J gene: TRBJ2-7
CDR3 DNA: TGTGCCAGCAGTTCGGCCAGGGGATCCTACGAGCAGTACTTC
CDR3 protein: CASSSARGSYEQYF

D gene: .
CDR3 length: 14
clone size: .
V gene: TRBV7-8
J gene: TRBJ1-4
CDR3 DNA: TGTGCCAGCAGCTTAGTGAGTCCTGGGGAAAAACTGTTTTTT
CDR3 protein: CASSLVSPGEKLFF

D gene: .
CDR3 length: 15
clone size: .
V gene: TRBV10-3
J gene: TRBJ1-1
CDR3 DNA: TGTGCCATCAGTGATCGGGCAGGAGCGAACACTGAAGCTTTCTTT
CDR3 protein: CAISDRAGANTEAFF

D gene: .
CDR3 length: 15
clone size: .
V gene: TRBV19
J gene: TRBJ1-2
CDR3 DNA: TGTGCCAGTAGTACCCCCGAGCTCAAGGCCTATGGCTACACCTTC
CDR3 protein: CASSTPELKAYGYTF

D gene: .
CDR3 length: 15
clone size: .
V gene: TRBV7-6
J gene: TRBJ2-2
CDR3 DNA: TGTGCCAGCAGCTTAGGCGGATTTGCCACCGGGGAGCTGTTTTTT
CDR3 protein: CASSLGGFATGELFF

D gene: .
CDR3 length: 15
clone size: .
V gene: TRBV28
J gene: TRBJ2-7
CDR3 DNA: TGTGCCAGCAGTTTATCCCGGGGCCCCTCCTACGAGCAGTACTTC
CDR3 protein: CASSLSRGPSYEQYF

D gene: .
CDR3 length: 13
clone size: .
V gene: TRBV7-2
J gene: TRBJ1-1
CDR3 DNA: TGTGCCAGCAGCTTTACAGTGAACACTGAAGCTTTCTTT
CDR3 protein: CASSFTVNTEAFF

D gene: TRBD2
CDR3 length: 16
clone size: .
V gene: TRBV28
J gene: TRBJ2-1
CDR3 DNA: TGTGCCAGCAGGATCGCGACTAGCGGGGAGAACAATGAGCAGTTCTTC
CDR3 protein: CASRIATSGENNEQFF

D gene: .
CDR3 length: 15
clone size: .
V gene: TRBV29-1
J gene: TRBJ1-2
CDR3 DNA: TGCAGCGTTGAGATGGGCTGGGTGGGTAACTATGGCTACACCTTC
CDR3 protein: CSVEMGWVGNYGYTF

D gene: .
CDR3 length: 13
clone size: .
V gene: TRBV9
J gene: TRBJ2-7
CDR3 DNA: TGTGCCAGCAGCGAGGGACTTTCGGACGAGCAGTACTTC
CDR3 protein: CASSEGLSDEQYF

D gene: .
CDR3 length: 14
clone size: .
V gene: TRBV7-8
J gene: TRBJ1-3
CDR3 DNA: TGTGCCAGCAGCCCCAAGGGTCCTCGAAACACCATATATTTT
CDR3 protein: CASSPKGPRNTIYF